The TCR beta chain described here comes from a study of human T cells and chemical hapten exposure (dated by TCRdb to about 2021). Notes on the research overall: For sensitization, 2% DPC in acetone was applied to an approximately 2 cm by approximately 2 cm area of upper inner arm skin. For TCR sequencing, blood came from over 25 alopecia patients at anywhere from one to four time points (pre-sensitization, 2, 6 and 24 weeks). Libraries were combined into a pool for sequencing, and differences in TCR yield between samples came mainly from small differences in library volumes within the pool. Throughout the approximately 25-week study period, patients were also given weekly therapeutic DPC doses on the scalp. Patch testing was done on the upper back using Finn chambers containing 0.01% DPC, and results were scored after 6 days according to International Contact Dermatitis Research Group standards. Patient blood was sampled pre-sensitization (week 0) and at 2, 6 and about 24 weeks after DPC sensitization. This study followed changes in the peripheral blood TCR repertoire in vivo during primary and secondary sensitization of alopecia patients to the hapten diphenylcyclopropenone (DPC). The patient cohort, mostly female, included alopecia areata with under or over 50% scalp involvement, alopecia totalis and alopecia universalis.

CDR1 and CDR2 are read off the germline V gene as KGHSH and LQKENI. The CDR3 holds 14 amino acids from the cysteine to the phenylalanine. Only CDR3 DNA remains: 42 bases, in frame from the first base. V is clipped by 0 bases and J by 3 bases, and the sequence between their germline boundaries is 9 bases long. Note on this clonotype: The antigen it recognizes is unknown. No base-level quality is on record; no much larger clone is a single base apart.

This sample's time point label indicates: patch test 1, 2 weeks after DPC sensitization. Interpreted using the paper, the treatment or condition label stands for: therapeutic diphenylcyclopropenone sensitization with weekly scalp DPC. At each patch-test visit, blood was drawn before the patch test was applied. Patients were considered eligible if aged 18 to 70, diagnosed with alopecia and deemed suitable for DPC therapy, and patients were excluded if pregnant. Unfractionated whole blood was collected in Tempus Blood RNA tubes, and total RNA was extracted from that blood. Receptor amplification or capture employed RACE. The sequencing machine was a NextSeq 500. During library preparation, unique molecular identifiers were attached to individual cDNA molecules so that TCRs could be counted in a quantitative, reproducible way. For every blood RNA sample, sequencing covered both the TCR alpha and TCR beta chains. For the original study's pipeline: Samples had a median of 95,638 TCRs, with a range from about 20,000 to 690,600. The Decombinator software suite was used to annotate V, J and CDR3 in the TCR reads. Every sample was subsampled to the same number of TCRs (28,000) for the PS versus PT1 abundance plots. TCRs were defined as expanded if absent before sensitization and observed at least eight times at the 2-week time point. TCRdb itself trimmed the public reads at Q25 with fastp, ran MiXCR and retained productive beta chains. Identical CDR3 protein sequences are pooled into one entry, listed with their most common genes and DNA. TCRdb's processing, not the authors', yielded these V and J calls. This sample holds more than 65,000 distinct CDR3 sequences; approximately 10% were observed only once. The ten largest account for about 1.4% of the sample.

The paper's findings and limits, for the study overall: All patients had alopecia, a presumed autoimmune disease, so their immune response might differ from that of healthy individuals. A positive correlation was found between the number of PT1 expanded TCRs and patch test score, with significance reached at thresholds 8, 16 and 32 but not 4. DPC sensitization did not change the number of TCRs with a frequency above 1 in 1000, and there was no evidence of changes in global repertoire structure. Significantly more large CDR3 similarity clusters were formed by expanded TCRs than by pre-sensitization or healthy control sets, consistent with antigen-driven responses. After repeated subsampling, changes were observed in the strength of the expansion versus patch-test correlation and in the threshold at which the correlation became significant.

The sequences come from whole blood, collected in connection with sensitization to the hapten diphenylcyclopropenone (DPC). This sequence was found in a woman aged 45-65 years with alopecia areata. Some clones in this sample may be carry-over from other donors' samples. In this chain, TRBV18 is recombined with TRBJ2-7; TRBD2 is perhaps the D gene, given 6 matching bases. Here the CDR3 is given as CASSPPAGSYEQYF. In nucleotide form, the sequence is TGTGCCAGCTCACCACCGGCCGGGAGCTACGAGCAGTACTTC.